This T cell receptor (beta chain) emerged from a study of blood T cell repertoires in COVID-19. This table comes from immunoSEQ multiplex PCR, and its TCRdb copy is limited to in-frame clones, with some not included. The data show 390,000 or so clones, with around 92% seen just once and approximately 3% held by the top ten. Trimming took off 4 bases at V and 6 bases at J, with 13 bases between the two ends. Germline V gene data show CDR1 as SQVTM and CDR2 as ANQGSEA. CDR3 size: 13 residues. The chain combines TRBV29-1 with TRBJ2-1, with D unclear. This sequence originates from a woman aged 25 to 39 with COVID-19, enrolled during active disease. The sequenced sample was peripheral blood. In DNA, the CDR3 is TGCAGCGTTGGCTCGTGGCTCATCAATGAGCAGTTCTTC. Its translation: CSVGSWLINEQFF.